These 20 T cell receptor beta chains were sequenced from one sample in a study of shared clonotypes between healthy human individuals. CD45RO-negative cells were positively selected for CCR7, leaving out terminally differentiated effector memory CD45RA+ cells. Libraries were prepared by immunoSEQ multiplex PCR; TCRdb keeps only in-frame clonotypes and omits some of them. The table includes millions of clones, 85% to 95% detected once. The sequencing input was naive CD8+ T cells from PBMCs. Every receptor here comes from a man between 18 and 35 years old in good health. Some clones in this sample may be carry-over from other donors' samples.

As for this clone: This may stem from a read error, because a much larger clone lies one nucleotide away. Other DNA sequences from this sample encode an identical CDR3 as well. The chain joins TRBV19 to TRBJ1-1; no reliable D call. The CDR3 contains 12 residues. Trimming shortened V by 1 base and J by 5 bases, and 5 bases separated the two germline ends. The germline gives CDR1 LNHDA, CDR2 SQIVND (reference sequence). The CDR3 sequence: CASSIGRTEAFF. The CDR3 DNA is TGTGCCAGTAGTATAGGGCGGACTGAAGCTTTCTTT.

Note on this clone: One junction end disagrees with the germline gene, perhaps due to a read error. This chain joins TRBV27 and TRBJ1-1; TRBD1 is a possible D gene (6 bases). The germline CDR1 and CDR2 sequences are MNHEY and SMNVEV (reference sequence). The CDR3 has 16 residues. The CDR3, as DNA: TGTGCCAGCGGTTTATCAAATGGGGGCATGAACACTGAAGCTTTCTTT. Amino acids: CASGLSNGGMNTEAFF.

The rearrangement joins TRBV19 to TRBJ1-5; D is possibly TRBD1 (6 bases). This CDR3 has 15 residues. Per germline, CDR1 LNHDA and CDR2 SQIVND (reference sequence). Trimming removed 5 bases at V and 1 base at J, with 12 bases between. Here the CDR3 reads CASSFWGASNQPQHF. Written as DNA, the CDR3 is TGTGCCAGTAGTTTTTGGGGGGCGAGCAATCAGCCCCAGCATTTT.

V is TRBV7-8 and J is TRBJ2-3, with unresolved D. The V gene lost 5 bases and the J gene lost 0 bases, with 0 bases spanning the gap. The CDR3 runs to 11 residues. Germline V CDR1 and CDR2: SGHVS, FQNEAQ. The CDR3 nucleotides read TGTGCCAGCAGCAGCACAGATACGCAGTATTTT. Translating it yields CASSSTDTQYF.

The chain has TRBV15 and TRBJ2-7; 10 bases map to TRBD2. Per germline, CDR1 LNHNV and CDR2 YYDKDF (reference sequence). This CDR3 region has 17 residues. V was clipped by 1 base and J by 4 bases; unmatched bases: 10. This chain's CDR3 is CATSRVPSGRNAYEQYF. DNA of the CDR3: TGTGCCACCAGCAGAGTACCTAGCGGGAGAAATGCGTACGAGCAGTACTTC.

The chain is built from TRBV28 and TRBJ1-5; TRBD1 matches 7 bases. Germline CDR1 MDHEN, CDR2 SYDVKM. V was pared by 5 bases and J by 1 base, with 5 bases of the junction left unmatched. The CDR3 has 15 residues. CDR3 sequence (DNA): TGTGCCAGCAGTCCCCAGGACAGGAGCAATCAGCCCCAGCATTTT. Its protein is CASSPQDRSNQPQHF. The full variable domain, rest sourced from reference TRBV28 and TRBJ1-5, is DVKVTQSSRYLVKRTGEKVFLECVQDMDHENMFWYRQDPGLGLRLIYFSYDVKMKEKGDIPEGYSVSREKKERFSLILESASTNQTSMYLCASSPQDRSNQPQHFGDGTRLSIL.

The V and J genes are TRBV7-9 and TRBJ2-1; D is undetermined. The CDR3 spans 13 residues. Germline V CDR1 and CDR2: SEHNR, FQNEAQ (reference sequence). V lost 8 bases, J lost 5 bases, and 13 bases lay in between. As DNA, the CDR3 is TGTGCCAGCTTAGCCGCCACGAACAATGAGCAGTTCTTC. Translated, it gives CASLAATNNEQFF.

The CDR3 DNA reads TGTGCCAGCAGCTTCGGACAGACGTCCGAGCAGTACTTC. It translates to CASSFGQTSEQYF. The gene calls are TRBV7-3 and TRBJ2-7; tentatively, D is TRBD1 (6 bases). Germline CDR1 reads SGHTA; CDR2 reads FQGTGA. V was cut by 3 bases and J by 6 bases, with 12 bases left in between. The CDR3 runs to 13 residues.

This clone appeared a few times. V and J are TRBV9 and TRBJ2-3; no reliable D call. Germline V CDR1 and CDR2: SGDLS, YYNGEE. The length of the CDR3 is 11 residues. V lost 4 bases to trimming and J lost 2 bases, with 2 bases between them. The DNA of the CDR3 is TGTGCCAGCAGCAACACAGATACGCAGTATTTT. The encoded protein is CASSNTDTQYF.

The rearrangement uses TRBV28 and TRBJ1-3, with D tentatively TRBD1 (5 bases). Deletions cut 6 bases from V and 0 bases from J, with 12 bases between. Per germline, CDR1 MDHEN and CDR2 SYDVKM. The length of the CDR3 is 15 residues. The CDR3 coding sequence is TGTGCCAGCAGAGTGGGACGTAACTCTGGAAACACCATATATTTT. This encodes CASRVGRNSGNTIYF. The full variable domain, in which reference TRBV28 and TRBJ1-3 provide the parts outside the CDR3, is DVKVTQSSRYLVKRTGEKVFLECVQDMDHENMFWYRQDPGLGLRLIYFSYDVKMKEKGDIPEGYSVSREKKERFSLILESASTNQTSMYLCASRVGRNSGNTIYFGEGSWLTVV.

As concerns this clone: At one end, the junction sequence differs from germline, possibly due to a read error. Here the CDR3 reads CATSTSGRSYPYERYF. The DNA for the CDR3 is TGTGCCACCAGTACTAGCGGGAGAAGCTATCCCTACGAGCGGTACTTC. The rearrangement joins TRBV10-3 to TRBJ2-7, with 11 bases fitting TRBD2. The CDR3 loop spans 16 amino acids. The germline V gene encodes CDR1 ENHRY and CDR2 SYGVKD.

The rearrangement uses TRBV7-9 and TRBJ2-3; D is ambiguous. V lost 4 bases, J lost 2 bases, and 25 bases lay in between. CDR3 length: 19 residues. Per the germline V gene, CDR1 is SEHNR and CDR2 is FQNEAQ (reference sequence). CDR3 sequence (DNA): TGTGCCAGCAGCTCTCCCTCGATCGACACATCGGGTACCACAGATACGCAGTATTTT. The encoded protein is CASSSPSIDTSGTTDTQYF.

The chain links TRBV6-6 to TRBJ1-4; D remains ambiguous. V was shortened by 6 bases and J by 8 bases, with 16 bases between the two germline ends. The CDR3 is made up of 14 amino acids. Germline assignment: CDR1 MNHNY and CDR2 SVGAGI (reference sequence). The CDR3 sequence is CASRVGNPKEKLFF. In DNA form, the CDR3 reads TGTGCCAGCAGGGTTGGGAATCCAAAGGAAAAACTGTTTTTT.

Written as DNA, the CDR3 is TGTGCCAGCAGTCTAACAGGGGGTCGTACTGAAGCTTTCTTT. It encodes CASSLTGGRTEAFF. The chain is built from TRBV9 and TRBJ1-1; 8 bases match TRBD1. The CDR3 has 14 amino acids. V lost 5 bases and J lost 5; bases outside the gene matches: 8. In germline, CDR1 is SGDLS, CDR2 YYNGEE.

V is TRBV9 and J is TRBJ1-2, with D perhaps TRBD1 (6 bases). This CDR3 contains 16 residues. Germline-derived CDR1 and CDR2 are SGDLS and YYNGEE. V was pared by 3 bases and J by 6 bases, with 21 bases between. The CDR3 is CASSGPGTRPDDGYTF. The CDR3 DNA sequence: TGTGCCAGCAGCGGCCCCGGGACACGCCCTGATGATGGCTACACCTTC. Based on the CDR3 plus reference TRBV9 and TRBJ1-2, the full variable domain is DSGVTQTPKHLITATGQRVTLRCSPRSGDLSVYWYQQSLDQGLQFLIQYYNGEERAKGNILERFSAQQFPDLHSELNLSSLELGDSALYFCASSGPGTRPDDGYTFGSGTRLTVV.

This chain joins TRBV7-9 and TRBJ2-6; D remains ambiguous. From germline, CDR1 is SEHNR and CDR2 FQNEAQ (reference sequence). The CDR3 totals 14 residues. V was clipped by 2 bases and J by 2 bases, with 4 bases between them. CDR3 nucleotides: TGTGCCAGCAGCTTACCCGCTGGGGCCAACGTCCTGACTTTC. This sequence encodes CASSLPAGANVLTF.

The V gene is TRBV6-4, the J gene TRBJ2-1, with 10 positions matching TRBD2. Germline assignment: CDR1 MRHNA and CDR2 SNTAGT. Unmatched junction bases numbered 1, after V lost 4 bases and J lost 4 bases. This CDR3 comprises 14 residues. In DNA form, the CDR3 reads TGTGCCAGCAGTGCTAGCGGGGGTTACAATGAGCAGTTCTTC. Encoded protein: CASSASGGYNEQFF.

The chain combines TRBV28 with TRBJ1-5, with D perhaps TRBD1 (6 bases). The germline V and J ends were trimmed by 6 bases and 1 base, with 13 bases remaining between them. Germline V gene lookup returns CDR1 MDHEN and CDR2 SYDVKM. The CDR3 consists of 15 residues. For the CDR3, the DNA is TGTGCCAGCAGCCACTTCACAGGGAGCAATCAGCCCCAGCATTTT. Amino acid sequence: CASSHFTGSNQPQHF.

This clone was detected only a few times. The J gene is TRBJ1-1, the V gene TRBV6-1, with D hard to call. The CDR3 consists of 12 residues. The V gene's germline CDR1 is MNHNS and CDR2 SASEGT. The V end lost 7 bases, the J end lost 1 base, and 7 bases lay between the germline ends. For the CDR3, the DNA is TGTGCCAGCACCTTTGGGAACACTGAAGCTTTCTTT. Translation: CASTFGNTEAFF.

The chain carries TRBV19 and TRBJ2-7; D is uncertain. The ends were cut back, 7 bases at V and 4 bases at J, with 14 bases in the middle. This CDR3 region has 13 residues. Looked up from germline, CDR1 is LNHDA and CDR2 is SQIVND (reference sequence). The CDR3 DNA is TGTGCCAGTACCCCCGGGCCAGTATACGAGCAGTACTTC. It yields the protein CASTPGPVYEQYF.